This T cell receptor beta chain was documented in a study of cytomegalovirus exposure and HLA in healthy donors. 60 Vbeta and 13 Jbeta primers were used in PCR. Only in-frame clones appear in the TCRdb table, and some are missing; sequencing was by immunoSEQ multiplex PCR. The sample has about 94,000 clones; approximately 78% are singletons. The CDR3 sequence is 15 residues long. Germline values: CDR1 KGHSH, CDR2 LQKENI. Unmatched junction bases numbered 6, after V lost 5 bases and J lost 4 bases. Sequencing was performed on PBMCs. The TCR sequence derives from a woman aged 55-69 years in good health and CMV-seronegative. The chain carries TRBV18 and TRBJ1-5; 9 bases align to TRBD1. This chain's CDR3 is CASSRPGTGNQPQHF. In nucleotides, the CDR3 is TGTGCCAGCTCAAGGCCCGGGACAGGGAATCAGCCCCAGCATTTT.